What follows describes a single TCR beta chain. As yet, its antigen is unknown. The source of the sample is a study of glioma-infiltrating T cells. Study-wide points: Tissue-blood divergence was below expectation in non-neoplastic patients, above in gliomas. Tissue and blood shared very few CDR3 sequences.

This CDR3 comprises 14 residues. With 2 bases clipped from V and 7 bases from J, the junction kept 4 bases outside the gene matches. CDR1 is KGHSH and CDR2 is LQKENI in the germline V gene. Using RNA template, CDR3s of TCR alpha and beta were amplified with iRepertoire arm-PCR. One-step reverse transcription and amplification started from roughly 100-400 ng of tissue mRNA or PBMC total RNA. TCRdb reprocessed the multiplex PCR reads via MiXCR and lists one record per CDR3 protein. This table has 160,000 or so distinct CDR3 sequences, roughly two fifths appearing once. Sequencing was performed on glioma tissue, nonneoplastic brain tissue, or PBMCs (not recorded which). This chain connects TRBV18 to TRBJ2-7; 11 positions agree with TRBD2. This clonotype was sampled from a human donor with low-grade glioma or glioblastoma, undergoing nonglioma brain surgery, or in good health (not recorded which). The CDR3 loop is CASSPTSGSKEQYF. CDR3 in DNA: TGTGCCAGCTCACCAACTAGCGGGAGTAAGGAGCAGTACTTC. Looking up the rest from reference TRBV18 and TRBJ2-7 gives the full variable domain: NAGVMQNPRHLVRRRGQEARLRCSPMKGHSHVYWYRQLPEEGLKFMVYLQKENIIDESGMPKERFSAEFPKEGPSILRIQQVVRGDSAAYFCASSPTSGSKEQYFGPGTRLTVT.